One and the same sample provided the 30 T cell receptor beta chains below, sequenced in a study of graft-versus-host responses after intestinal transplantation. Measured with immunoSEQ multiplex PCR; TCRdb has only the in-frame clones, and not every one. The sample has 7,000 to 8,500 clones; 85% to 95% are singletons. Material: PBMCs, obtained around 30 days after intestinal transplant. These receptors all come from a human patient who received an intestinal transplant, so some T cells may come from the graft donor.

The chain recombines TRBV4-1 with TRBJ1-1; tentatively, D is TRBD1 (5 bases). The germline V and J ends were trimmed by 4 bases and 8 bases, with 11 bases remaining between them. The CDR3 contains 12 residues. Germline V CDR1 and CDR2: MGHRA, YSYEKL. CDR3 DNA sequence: TGCGCCAGCAGCCCGGGGCAGGGAGAAGCTTTCTTT. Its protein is CASSPGQGEAFF.

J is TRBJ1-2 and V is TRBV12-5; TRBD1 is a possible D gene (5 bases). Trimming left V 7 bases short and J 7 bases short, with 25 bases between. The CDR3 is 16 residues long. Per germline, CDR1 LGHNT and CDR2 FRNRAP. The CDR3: CASATGPNPRASGYTF. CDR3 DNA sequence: TGTGCTAGTGCCACGGGGCCGAACCCCCGAGCGAGTGGCTACACCTTC. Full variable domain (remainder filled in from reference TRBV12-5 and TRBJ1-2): DARVTQTPRHKVTEMGQEVTMRCQPILGHNTVFWYRQTMMQGLELLAYFRNRAPLDDSGMPKDRFSAEMPDATLATLKIQPSEPRDSAVYFCASATGPNPRASGYTFGSGTRLTVV.

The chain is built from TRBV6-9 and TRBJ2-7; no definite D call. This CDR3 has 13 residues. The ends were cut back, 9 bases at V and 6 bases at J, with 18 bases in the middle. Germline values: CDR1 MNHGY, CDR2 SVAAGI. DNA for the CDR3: TGTGCCAGTGCACCGGGCCCCCTATTCGAGCAGTACTTC. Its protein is CASAPGPLFEQYF.

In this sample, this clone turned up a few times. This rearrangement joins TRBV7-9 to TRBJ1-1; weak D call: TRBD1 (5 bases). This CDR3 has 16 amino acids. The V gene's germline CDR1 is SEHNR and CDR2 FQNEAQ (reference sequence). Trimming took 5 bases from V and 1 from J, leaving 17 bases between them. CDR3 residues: CASSADIETGNTEAFF. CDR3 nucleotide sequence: TGTGCCAGCAGCGCCGACATTGAAACAGGGAACACTGAAGCTTTCTTT.

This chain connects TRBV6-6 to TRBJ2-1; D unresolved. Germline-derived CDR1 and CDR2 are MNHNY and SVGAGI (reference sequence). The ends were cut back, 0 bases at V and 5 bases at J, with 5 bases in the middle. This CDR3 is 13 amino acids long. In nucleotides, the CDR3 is TGTGCCAGCAGTTACTCAGCTAACAATGAGCAGTTCTTC. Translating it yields CASSYSANNEQFF.

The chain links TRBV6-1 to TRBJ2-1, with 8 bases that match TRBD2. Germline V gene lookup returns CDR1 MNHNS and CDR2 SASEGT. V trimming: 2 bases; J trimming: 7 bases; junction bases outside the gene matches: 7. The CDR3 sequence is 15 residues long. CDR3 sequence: CASSEQRGGGNEQFF. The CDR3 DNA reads TGTGCCAGCAGTGAACAGCGGGGCGGGGGGAATGAGCAGTTCTTC.

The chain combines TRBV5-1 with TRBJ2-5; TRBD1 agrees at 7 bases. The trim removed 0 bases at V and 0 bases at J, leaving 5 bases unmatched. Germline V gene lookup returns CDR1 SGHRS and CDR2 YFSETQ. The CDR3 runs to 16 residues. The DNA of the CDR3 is TGCGCCAGCAGCTTGGAGGGGGCATATTACCAAGAGACCCAGTACTTC. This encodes CASSLEGAYYQETQYF. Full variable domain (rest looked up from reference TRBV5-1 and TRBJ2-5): KAGVTQTPRYLIKTRGQQVTLSCSPISGHRSVSWYQQTPGQGLQFLFEYFSETQRNKGNFPGRFSGRQFSNSRSEMNVSTLELGDSALYLCASSLEGAYYQETQYFGPGTRLLVL.

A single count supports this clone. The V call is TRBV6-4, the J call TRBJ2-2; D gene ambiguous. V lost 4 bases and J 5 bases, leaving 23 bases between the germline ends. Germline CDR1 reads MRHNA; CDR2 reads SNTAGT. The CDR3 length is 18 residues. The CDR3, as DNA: TGTGCCAGCAGTGGGACGTCCCTCCGTTTACAGTTGACCGGGGAGCTGTTTTTT. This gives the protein CASSGTSLRLQLTGELFF.

CDR3 region: CSSSGTGDGYTF. Written as DNA, the CDR3 is TGCAGCTCCAGCGGGACCGGAGATGGCTACACCTTC. The gene calls are TRBV29-1 and TRBJ1-2, with a possible D match to TRBD1 (5 bases). The V gene lost 8 bases and the J gene lost 6 bases, with 16 bases spanning the gap. Germline V gene sequence: CDR1 SQVTM, CDR2 ANQGSEA. The CDR3 is made up of 12 amino acids.

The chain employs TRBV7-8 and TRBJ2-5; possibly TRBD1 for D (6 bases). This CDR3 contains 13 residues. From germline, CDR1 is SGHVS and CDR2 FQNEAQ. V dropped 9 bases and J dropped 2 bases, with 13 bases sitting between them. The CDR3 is CASRGRGQETQYF. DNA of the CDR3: TGTGCCAGTCGAGGAAGGGGGCAAGAGACCCAGTACTTC.

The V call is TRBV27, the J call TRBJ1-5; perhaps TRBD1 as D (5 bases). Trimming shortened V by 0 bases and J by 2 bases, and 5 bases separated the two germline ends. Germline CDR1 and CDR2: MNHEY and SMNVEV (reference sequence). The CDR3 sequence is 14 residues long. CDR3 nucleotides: TGTGCCAGCAGTTTATCAGGGGGCAATCAGCCCCAGCATTTT. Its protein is CASSLSGGNQPQHF.

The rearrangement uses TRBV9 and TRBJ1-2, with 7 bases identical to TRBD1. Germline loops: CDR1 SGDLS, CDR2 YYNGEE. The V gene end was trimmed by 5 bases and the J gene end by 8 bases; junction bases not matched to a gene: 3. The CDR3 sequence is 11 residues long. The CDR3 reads CASRTGIGYTF. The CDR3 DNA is TGTGCCAGCAGGACAGGGATAGGCTACACCTTC. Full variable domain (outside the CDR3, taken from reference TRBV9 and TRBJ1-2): DSGVTQTPKHLITATGQRVTLRCSPRSGDLSVYWYQQSLDQGLQFLIQYYNGEERAKGNILERFSAQQFPDLHSELNLSSLELGDSALYFCASRTGIGYTFGSGTRLTVV.

The CDR3 bases are TGTGCCATCAGCGCTAGCGGGACCCCACGGGGCACAGATACGCAGTATTTT. This gives the protein CAISASGTPRGTDTQYF. The chain has TRBV10-3 and TRBJ2-3; 9 bases fit TRBD2. The germline V gene encodes CDR1 ENHRY and CDR2 SYGVKD. Unmatched junction bases numbered 11, after V lost 6 bases and J lost 1 base. The CDR3 is 17 residues long.

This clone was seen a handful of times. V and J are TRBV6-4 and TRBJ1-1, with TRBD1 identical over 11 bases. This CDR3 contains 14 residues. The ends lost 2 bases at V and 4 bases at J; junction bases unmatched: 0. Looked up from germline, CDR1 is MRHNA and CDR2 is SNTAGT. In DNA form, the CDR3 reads TGTGCCAGCAGTGACGGGACAGGGGGCACTGAAGCTTTCTTT. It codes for CASSDGTGGTEAFF.

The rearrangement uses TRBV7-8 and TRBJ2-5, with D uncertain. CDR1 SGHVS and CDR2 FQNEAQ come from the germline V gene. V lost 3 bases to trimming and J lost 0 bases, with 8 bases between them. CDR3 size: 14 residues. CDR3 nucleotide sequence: TGTGCCAGCAGCTTTACGTACGACCAAGAGACCCAGTACTTC. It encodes CASSFTYDQETQYF. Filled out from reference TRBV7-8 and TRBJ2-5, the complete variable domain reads GAGVSQSPRYKVAKRGQDVALRCDPISGHVSLFWYQQALGQGPEFLTYFQNEAQLDKSGLPSDRFFAERPEGSVSTLKIQRTQQEDSAVYLCASSFTYDQETQYFGPGTRLLVL.

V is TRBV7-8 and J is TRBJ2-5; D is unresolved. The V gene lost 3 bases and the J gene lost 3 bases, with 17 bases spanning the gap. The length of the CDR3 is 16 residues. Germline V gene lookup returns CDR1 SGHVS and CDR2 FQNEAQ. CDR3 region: CASSFGPSANKETQYF. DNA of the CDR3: TGTGCCAGCAGCTTCGGACCTTCGGCTAATAAAGAGACCCAGTACTTC.

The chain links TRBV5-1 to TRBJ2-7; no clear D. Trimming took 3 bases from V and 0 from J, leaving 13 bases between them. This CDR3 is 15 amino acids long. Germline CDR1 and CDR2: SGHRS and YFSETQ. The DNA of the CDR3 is TGCGCCAGCAGCTCCGATTTGGGTGGCTCCTACGAGCAGTACTTC. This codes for CASSSDLGGSYEQYF.

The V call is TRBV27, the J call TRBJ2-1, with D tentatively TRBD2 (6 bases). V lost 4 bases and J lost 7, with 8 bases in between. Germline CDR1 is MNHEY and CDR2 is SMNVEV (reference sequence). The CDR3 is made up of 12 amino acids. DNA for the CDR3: TGTGCCAGCAGTTGGGACTTTAATGAGCAGTTCTTC. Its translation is CASSWDFNEQFF.

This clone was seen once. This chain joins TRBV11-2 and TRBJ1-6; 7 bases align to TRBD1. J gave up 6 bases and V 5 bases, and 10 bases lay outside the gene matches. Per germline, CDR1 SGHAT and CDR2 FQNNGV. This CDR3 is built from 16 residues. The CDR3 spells CASSTRIDRVNSPLHF. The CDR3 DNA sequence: TGTGCCAGCAGCACCCGTATTGACAGGGTTAATTCACCCCTCCACTTT.

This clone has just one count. CDR3 bases: TGTGCCAGCAGCCAGGGACAGAACTATGGCTACACCTTC. It codes for CASSQGQNYGYTF. V gene TRBV7-9 combines with J gene TRBJ1-2, with 7 nucleotides matching TRBD1. The CDR3 loop spans 13 amino acids. Germline CDR1 is SEHNR and CDR2 is FQNEAQ (reference sequence). J gave up 2 bases and V 5 bases, and 2 bases lay outside the gene matches.

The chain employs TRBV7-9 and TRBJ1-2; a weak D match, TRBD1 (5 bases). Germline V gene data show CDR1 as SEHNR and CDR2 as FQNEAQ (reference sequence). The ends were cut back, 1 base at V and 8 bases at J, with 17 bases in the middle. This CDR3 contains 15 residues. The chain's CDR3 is CASSLVPGPPGGYTF. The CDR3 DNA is TGTGCCAGCAGCTTAGTCCCAGGGCCTCCGGGAGGCTACACCTTC.

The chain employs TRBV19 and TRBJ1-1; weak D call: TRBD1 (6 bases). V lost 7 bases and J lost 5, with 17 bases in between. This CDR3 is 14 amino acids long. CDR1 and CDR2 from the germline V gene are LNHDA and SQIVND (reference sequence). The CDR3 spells CASIKGEWGTEAFF. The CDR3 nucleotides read TGTGCCAGTATTAAGGGGGAATGGGGGACTGAAGCTTTCTTT.

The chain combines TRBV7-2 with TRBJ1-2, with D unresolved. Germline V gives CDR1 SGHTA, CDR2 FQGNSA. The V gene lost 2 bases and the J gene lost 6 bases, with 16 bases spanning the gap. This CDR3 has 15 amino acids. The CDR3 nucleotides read TGTGCCAGCAGCTTAACCCCGTTAGACTACCATGGCTACACCTTC. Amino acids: CASSLTPLDYHGYTF.

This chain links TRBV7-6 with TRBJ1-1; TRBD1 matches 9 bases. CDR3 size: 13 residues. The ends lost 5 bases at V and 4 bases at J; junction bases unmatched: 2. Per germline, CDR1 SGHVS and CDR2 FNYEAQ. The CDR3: CASSRTGATEAFF. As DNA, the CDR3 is TGTGCCAGCAGCCGGACAGGGGCCACTGAAGCTTTCTTT.

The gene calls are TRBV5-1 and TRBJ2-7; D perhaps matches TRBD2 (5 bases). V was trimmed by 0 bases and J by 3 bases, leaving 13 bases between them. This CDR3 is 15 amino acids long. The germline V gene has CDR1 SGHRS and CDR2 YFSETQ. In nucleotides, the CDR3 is TGCGCCAGCAGCTTGGGTTGGCCGGGAAGCTACGAGCAGTACTTC. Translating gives CASSLGWPGSYEQYF.

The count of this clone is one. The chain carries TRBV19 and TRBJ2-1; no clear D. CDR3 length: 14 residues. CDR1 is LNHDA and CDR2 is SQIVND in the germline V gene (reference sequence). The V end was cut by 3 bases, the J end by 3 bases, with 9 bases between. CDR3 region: CASSMGYSYNEQFF. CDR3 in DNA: TGTGCCAGTAGTATGGGGTACAGCTACAATGAGCAGTTCTTC. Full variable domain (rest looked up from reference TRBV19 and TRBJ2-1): DGGITQSPKYLFRKEGQNVTLSCEQNLNHDAMYWYRQDPGQGLRLIYYSQIVNDFQKGDIAEGYSVSREKKESFPLTVTSAQKNPTAFYLCASSMGYSYNEQFFGPGTRLTVL.

The CDR3 sequence is CASSLLGANYGYTF. The CDR3 nucleotides are TGTGCCAGCAGCTTGTTGGGGGCAAACTATGGCTACACCTTC. The chain has TRBV5-5 and TRBJ1-2, with D possibly matching TRBD1 (6 bases). The CDR3 covers 14 residues. Germline lookup yields CDR1 SGHKS and CDR2 YYEKEE (reference sequence). V dropped 1 base and J dropped 2 bases, with 9 bases sitting between them. Full variable domain (outside the CDR3, taken from reference TRBV5-5 and TRBJ1-2): DAGVTQSPTHLIKTRGQQVTLRCSPISGHKSVSWYQQVLGQGPQFIFQYYEKEERGRGNFPDRFSARQFPNYSSELNVNALLLGDSALYLCASSLLGANYGYTFGSGTRLTVV.

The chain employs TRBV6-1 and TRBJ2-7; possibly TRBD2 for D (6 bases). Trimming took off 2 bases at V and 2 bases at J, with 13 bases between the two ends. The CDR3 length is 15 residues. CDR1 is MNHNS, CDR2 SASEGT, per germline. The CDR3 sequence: CASSERTGGAYEQYF. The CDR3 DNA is TGTGCCAGCAGTGAACGAACAGGAGGGGCCTACGAGCAGTACTTC.

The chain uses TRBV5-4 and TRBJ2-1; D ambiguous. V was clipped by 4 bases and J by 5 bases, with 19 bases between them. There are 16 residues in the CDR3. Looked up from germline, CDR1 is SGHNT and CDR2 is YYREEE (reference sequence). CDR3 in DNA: TGTGCCAGCAGCGCCCTGGGCCAATCAAACCACAATGAGCAGTTCTTC. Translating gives CASSALGQSNHNEQFF. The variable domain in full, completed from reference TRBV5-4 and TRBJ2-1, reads ETGVTQSPTHLIKTRGQQVTLRCSSQSGHNTVSWYQQALGQGPQFIFQYYREEENGRGNFPPRFSGLQFPNYSSELNVNALELDDSALYLCASSALGQSNHNEQFFGPGTRLTVL.

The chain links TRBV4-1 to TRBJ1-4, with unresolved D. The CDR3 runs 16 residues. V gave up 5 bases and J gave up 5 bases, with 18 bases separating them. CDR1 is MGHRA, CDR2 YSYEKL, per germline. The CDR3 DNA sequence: TGCGCCAGCAGCTACCCTTTGAGGTATGGGAATGAAAAACTGTTTTTT. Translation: CASSYPLRYGNEKLFF.